This TCR beta chain was sequenced during a study of T-cell reconstitution after alpha-beta-depleted transplantation in children. Study observations and caveats: Elevated TCRbeta diversity at day 60 was traced, in some patients, to surviving recipient T cells and thymic progenitors. As was reported, about two months after transplant, alpha-beta T cells came from several hundred expanded graft clones. Counts and diversity of T cells one year after transplant came mostly from newly produced T cells.

As regards this clonotype: The antigen remains unidentified.

Molecular barcoding with unique molecular identifiers was used for the TCRbeta library. TCRdb re-analysed the PCR reads in MiXCR, keeping a single row per CDR3 protein. The repertoire holds about 440,000 distinct CDR3 sequences, with about 45% as singletons. The sequences come from PBMCs, collected before TCRalphabeta/CD19-depleted stem cell transplant. The source is a girl aged 2-10 years with aplastic anemia, due to receive a stem cell transplant.

For the CDR3, the DNA is TGCAGTGCGGGGATCCGTGGAACCCAGTACTTC. Translation: CSAGIRGTQYF. The V gene is TRBV20-1, the J gene TRBJ2-5; D not certain. Germline CDR1 reads DFQATT; CDR2 reads SNEGSKA (reference sequence). CDR3 length equals 11 residues. V shed 6 bases and J shed 8 bases, with 13 bases lying between them.